Presented here are 13 T cell receptor beta chains from one specimen sequenced in a study of CD8+ T cells in alopecia areata. As the sequencing template, cDNA was produced by extracting RNA and reverse transcribing it. Sequenced by immunoSEQ multiplex PCR; TCRdb stores in-frame clones only, minus some. The sample includes more than 200,000 clones, around three fifths of them seen just once. The treatment denotes: oral pan-JAK inhibitor, 5-10 mg twice daily. The material was CD4+ T cells sorted from blood, obtained at week 4, from a patient treated with tofacitinib. These receptors came from a human donor with alopecia areata.

The chain combines TRBV29-1 with TRBJ1-2; D remains unclear. CDR1 is SQVTM, CDR2 ANQGSEA, per germline. The V and J ends lost 0 bases and 2 bases respectively, with 13 bases between them. The CDR3 covers 15 residues. CDR3 sequence reads: CSVEDRAAGNYGYTF. CDR3 sequence (DNA): TGCAGCGTTGAAGATCGAGCCGCCGGAAACTATGGCTACACCTTC.

The gene calls are TRBV2 and TRBJ1-1; D not resolved. This CDR3 has 11 amino acids. Trimming stripped 4 bases from V and 5 bases from J, with 5 bases between. Germline V gene lookup returns CDR1 SNHLY and CDR2 FYNNEI. CDR3 nucleotide sequence: TGTGCCAGCAGTGTCTGGACTGAAGCTTTCTTT. Amino acid sequence: CASSVWTEAFF.

CDR3 loop: CASSEKAGRKRNEKLFF. The CDR3 DNA sequence: TGTGCCAGCAGTGAAAAAGCGGGAAGGAAACGTAATGAAAAACTGTTTTTT. The rearrangement uses TRBV25-1 and TRBJ1-4; D remains ambiguous. The V end was cut by 2 bases, the J end by 4 bases, with 17 bases between. This CDR3 comprises 17 residues. Per germline, CDR1 MGHDK and CDR2 SYGVNS.

Here the CDR3 DNA reads TGTGCCTGGAGTGGAGCGATTAGCACAGATACGCAGTATTTT. Protein product: CAWSGAISTDTQYF. The chain combines TRBV30 with TRBJ2-3; D gene ambiguous. This CDR3 is built from 14 residues. CDR1 is GTSNPN and CDR2 is SVGIG in the germline V gene (reference sequence). Trimming pared 1 base from V and 0 bases from J, leaving 8 bases between.

The rearrangement uses TRBV5-4 and TRBJ2-7; unclear D gene. Germline values: CDR1 SGHNT, CDR2 YYREEE (reference sequence). Trimming left V 7 bases short and J 1 base short, with 12 bases between. The CDR3 runs to 13 residues. The DNA of the CDR3 is TGTGCCAGCGGTTTGGATAGATCCTACGAGCAGTACTTC. Protein sequence: CASGLDRSYEQYF.

CDR3 sequence reads: CSGTGQSTGELFF. In DNA form, the CDR3 reads TGCAGCGGCACGGGACAGAGCACCGGGGAGCTGTTTTTT. The chain combines TRBV29-1 with TRBJ2-2; 7 bases are shared with TRBD1. CDR3 size: 13 residues. V lost 7 bases, J lost 4 bases, and 6 bases stayed unmatched. In germline, CDR1 is SQVTM, CDR2 ANQGSEA.

This rearrangement joins TRBV15 to TRBJ2-5; D may correspond to TRBD1 or TRBD2 (5 bases each). Deletions cut 0 bases from V and 11 bases from J, with 13 bases between. The CDR3 spans 13 residues. Germline assignment: CDR1 LNHNV and CDR2 YYDKDF (reference sequence). CDR3 in DNA: TGTGCCACCAGCAGAGAGGAACGGGACCCGCAGTACTTC. As protein: CATSREERDPQYF. The variable domain in full, with the rest retrieved from reference TRBV15 and TRBJ2-5, is DAMVIQNPRYQVTQFGKPVTLSCSQTLNHNVMYWYQQKSSQAPKLLFHYYDKDFNNEADTPDNFQSRRPNTSFCFLDIRSPGLGDTAMYLCATSREERDPQYFGPGTRLLVL.

This clone appeared once. This chain uses TRBV10-2 with TRBJ2-2, with TRBD2 identical over 8 bases. V was pared by 4 bases and J by 6 bases, with 4 bases of the junction left unmatched. Germline CDR1 and CDR2: WSHSY and SAAADI. The CDR3 has 14 residues. The CDR3 DNA reads as TGCGCCAGCAGTGCAGCGGGGGCGCCCGGGGAGCTGTTTTTT. As protein: CASSAAGAPGELFF.

The genes are TRBV6-5 and TRBJ2-2, with D unclear. Trimming pared 6 bases from V and 8 bases from J, leaving 19 bases between. Per the germline V gene, CDR1 is MNHEY and CDR2 is SVGAGI. This CDR3 is 15 amino acids long. The CDR3 DNA follows: TGTGCCAGCAGCCCCGGCCGACCTTCAACTGGGGAGCTGTTTTTT. As protein: CASSPGRPSTGELFF.

This chain links TRBV2 with TRBJ2-7; D assignment may be TRBD1 or TRBD2 (5 bases each). CDR3 length: 13 residues. CDR1 SNHLY and CDR2 FYNNEI come from the germline V gene. Trimming cost V 6 bases and J 0 bases, with 9 bases left between them. The CDR3 region is CASSRDASYEQYF. CDR3 bases: TGTGCCAGCAGCCGGGACGCCTCCTACGAGCAGTACTTC.

The gene calls are TRBV30 and TRBJ1-2, with a possible D match to TRBD1 (5 bases). Trimming left V 0 bases short and J 0 bases short, with 5 bases between. Germline V gene sequence: CDR1 GTSNPN, CDR2 SVGIG (reference sequence). This CDR3 has 13 amino acids. The CDR3 spells CAWSVQANYGYTF. The CDR3 region has the DNA TGTGCCTGGAGTGTACAGGCTAACTATGGCTACACCTTC.

This clone was recorded a few times. The V and J genes are TRBV4-2 and TRBJ2-3; D may be TRBD1 (6 bases). The CDR3 has 16 residues. CDR1 is LGHNA, CDR2 YNFKEQ, per germline. The ends were cut back, 0 bases at V and 1 base at J, with 11 bases in the middle. CDR3 in DNA: TGTGCCAGCAGCCAAGATGAGGGGGTCCGCACAGATACGCAGTATTTT. Translation gives CASSQDEGVRTDTQYF.

This sequence joins TRBV27 and TRBJ1-5, with 11 positions matching TRBD1. This CDR3 is 15 amino acids long. CDR1 is MNHEY, CDR2 SMNVEV, per germline (reference sequence). After removal of 6 bases from V and 6 bases from J, the junction contained 7 bases not matched to a gene. Here the CDR3 DNA reads TGTGCCAGCAGGAAGGGACAGGGGGACGGTCAGCCCCAGCATTTT. Translation: CASRKGQGDGQPQHF.